This TCR beta chain is drawn from a study of CD8+CD57+ T cells in acquired aplastic anemia. Investigators profiled TCR beta VDJ and CDR3 from genomic DNA template. MiXCR, applied by TCRdb to the reads, yields one record per CDR3 protein. This sample has around 200,000 distinct CDR3 sequences; around 60% occur once, and the top ten carry around 32%. In germline, CDR1 is KGHDR, CDR2 SFDVKD. Trimming took 8 bases from V and 6 from J, leaving 15 bases between them. This CDR3 has 13 amino acids. The sequenced sample consisted of sorted CD4+, CD8+, or CD8+CD57+ T cells (not recorded which) from PBMCs. This sequence joins TRBV24-1 and TRBJ2-5; D tentatively reads TRBD1 or TRBD2 (6 bases each). The TCR originated in a human donor in good health. The DNA of the CDR3 is TGTGCCACCACCGCGAGGGGGGCAAAGACCCAGTACTTC. Its protein is CATTARGAKTQYF.